Each of the 7 T cell receptor beta chains below was sequenced from the same sample in a study of PD-1 blockade in classical Hodgkin lymphoma. Exposure to brentuximab vedotin varied, and each patient had relapsed following autologous stem cell transplantation. TCRdb keeps only in-frame clones here, not all; method: immunoSEQ multiplex PCR. The table includes almost 85,000 clones, around 90% detected once. The sample consisted of peripheral blood mononuclear cells (PBMCs), taken at baseline. The receptor source for this set is a human donor with classical Hodgkin lymphoma.

This chain's CDR3 is CASSLDRPGGYTF. CDR3 sequence (DNA): TGTGCCAGCTCACTTGACAGACCCGGGGGCTACACCTTC. The rearrangement joins TRBV18 to TRBJ1-2; tentatively, D is TRBD1 (5 bases). The CDR3 totals 13 residues. Germline V gives CDR1 KGHSH, CDR2 LQKENI. Trimming took 4 bases from V and 8 from J, leaving 14 bases between them.

The rearrangement links TRBV2 to TRBJ2-1; 10 bases are shared with TRBD2. The CDR3 consists of 18 residues. Germline loops: CDR1 SNHLY, CDR2 FYNNEI. Losses at the gene ends were 6 bases for V and 2 bases for J; bases not matched to a gene: 13. The CDR3 DNA reads TGTGCCAGCAGCGAGACTAGCGGGCGGCAGCCAACCTACAATGAGCAGTTCTTC. Its protein is CASSETSGRQPTYNEQFF.

The chain joins TRBV5-5 to TRBJ2-2; 8 bases are shared with TRBD2. The CDR3 has 15 residues. V was pared by 4 bases and J by 1 base, with 3 bases of the junction left unmatched. Germline lookup yields CDR1 SGHKS and CDR2 YYEKEE (reference sequence). CDR3 protein: CASSEGLGNTGELFF. CDR3 coding DNA: TGTGCCAGCAGCGAGGGACTAGGGAACACCGGGGAGCTGTTTTTT.

This clone was detected a few times. The chain combines TRBV6-6 with TRBJ2-5; D ambiguous. The V gene's germline CDR1 is MNHNY and CDR2 SVGAGI (reference sequence). V dropped 2 bases and J dropped 5 bases, with 9 bases sitting between them. The CDR3 has 13 residues. CDR3 amino acids: CASSYGSLETQYF. In nucleotides, the CDR3 is TGTGCCAGCAGTTACGGCAGTTTGGAGACCCAGTACTTC.

The chain is built from TRBV19 and TRBJ1-1, with 8 bases lining up with TRBD1. Germline lookup yields CDR1 LNHDA and CDR2 SQIVND (reference sequence). Trimming took 3 bases from V and 0 from J; bases not matched to a gene: 6. This CDR3 comprises 16 residues. The CDR3 bases are TGTGCCAGTAGTATCCGAAACAGGGGGATGAACACTGAAGCTTTCTTT. Its translation: CASSIRNRGMNTEAFF.

V usage is TRBV18 and J usage is TRBJ1-4; D unresolved. Trimming left V 1 base short and J 4 bases short, with 10 bases between. Germline CDR1 is KGHSH and CDR2 is LQKENI. There are 15 residues in the CDR3. The CDR3 region is CASSPQGLNNEKLFF. CDR3 coding DNA: TGTGCCAGCTCACCACAAGGGCTCAATAATGAAAAACTGTTTTTT.

This chain connects TRBV15 to TRBJ1-4; D unclear. The CDR3 has 17 amino acids. CDR1 and CDR2 from the germline V gene are LNHNV and YYDKDF (reference sequence). Trimming removed 1 base from V and 0 bases from J, with 12 bases in between. CDR3 sequence: CATSRVRGLATNEKLFF. In DNA, the CDR3 is TGTGCCACCAGCAGAGTTCGTGGGCTTGCAACTAATGAAAAACTGTTTTTT. The full variable domain, with the rest looked up from reference TRBV15 and TRBJ1-4, is DAMVIQNPRYQVTQFGKPVTLSCSQTLNHNVMYWYQQKSSQAPKLLFHYYDKDFNNEADTPDNFQSRRPNTSFCFLDIRSPGLGDTAMYLCATSRVRGLATNEKLFFGSGTQLSVL.